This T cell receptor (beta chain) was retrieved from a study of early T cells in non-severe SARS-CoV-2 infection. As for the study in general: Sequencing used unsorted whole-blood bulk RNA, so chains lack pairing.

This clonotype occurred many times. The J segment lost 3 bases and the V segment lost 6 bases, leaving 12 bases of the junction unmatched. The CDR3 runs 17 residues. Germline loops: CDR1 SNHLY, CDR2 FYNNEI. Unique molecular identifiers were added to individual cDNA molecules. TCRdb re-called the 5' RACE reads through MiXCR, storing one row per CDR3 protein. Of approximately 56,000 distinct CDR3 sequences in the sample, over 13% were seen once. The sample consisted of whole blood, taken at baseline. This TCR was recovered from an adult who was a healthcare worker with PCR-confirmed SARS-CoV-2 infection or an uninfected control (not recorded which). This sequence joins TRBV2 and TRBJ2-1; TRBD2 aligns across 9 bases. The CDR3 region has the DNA TGTGCCAGCAGCCCTACACGCGGGGGGGCGGTCTACAATGAGCAGTTCTTC. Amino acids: CASSPTRGGAVYNEQFF.